Below, 6 T cell receptor beta chains from the same sample are listed, as sequenced in a study of human T cells and chemical hapten exposure. Time point noted: pre-sensitization, week 0. Treatment indicated: therapeutic diphenylcyclopropenone sensitization with weekly scalp DPC. Using its own MiXCR run on the RACE reads, TCRdb lists one record per CDR3 protein. The repertoire holds some 90,000 distinct CDR3 sequences, with 8.5% as singletons. Here the sequenced sample was whole blood, taken in connection with sensitization to the hapten diphenylcyclopropenone (DPC). These receptors originate from a man between 40 and 49 years old with alopecia areata. Some clones in this sample may be carry-over from other donors' samples.

This clonotype came up many times. The V and J genes are TRBV6-5 and TRBJ1-1, with 7 bases that match TRBD1. The CDR3 is made up of 13 amino acids. The germline V gene encodes CDR1 MNHEY and CDR2 SVGAGI. The trim removed 0 bases at V and 8 bases at J, leaving 3 bases unmatched. In DNA form, the CDR3 reads TGTGCCAGCAGTTACTCGGCAGGGGGAGAAGCTTTCTTT. Translation: CASSYSAGGEAFF.

This clonotype came up many times. The CDR3 is CSVDPGNSYEQYF. The CDR3 bases are TGCAGCGTTGACCCAGGGAACTCCTACGAGCAGTACTTC. The genes are TRBV29-1 and TRBJ2-7; a weak D match, TRBD1 (5 bases). The germline V gene has CDR1 SQVTM and CDR2 ANQGSEA. The CDR3 length is 13 residues. The ends were cut back, 3 bases at V and 0 bases at J, with 9 bases in the middle.

This clonotype showed up many times. The rearrangement links TRBV6-5 to TRBJ1-5; D not certain. Deletions cut 5 bases from V and 2 bases from J, with 10 bases between. The CDR3 spans 14 residues. CDR1 MNHEY and CDR2 SVGAGI come from the germline V gene. This chain's CDR3 is CASSPTSGNQPQHF. CDR3 bases: TGTGCCAGCAGTCCCACGTCGGGCAATCAGCCCCAGCATTTT.

The V gene is TRBV29-1, the J gene TRBJ2-3, with 7 nucleotides matching TRBD2. The CDR3 totals 14 residues. Germline V CDR1 and CDR2: SQVTM, ANQGSEA. V gave up 3 bases and J gave up 0 bases; unmatched junction bases: 3. The DNA of the CDR3 is TGCAGCGTTGATCGACTAGCTAGCACAGATACGCAGTATTTT. Its translation is CSVDRLASTDTQYF.

This clonotype was detected many times. The chain's CDR3 is CASSTQGNTEAFF. CDR3 nucleotides: TGTGCCAGCAGCACACAGGGAAACACTGAAGCTTTCTTT. This chain connects TRBV5-5 to TRBJ1-1; D perhaps matches TRBD1 (6 bases). The germline V and J ends were trimmed by 4 bases and 2 bases, with 9 bases remaining between them. Per the germline V gene, CDR1 is SGHKS and CDR2 is YYEKEE (reference sequence). The CDR3 has 13 residues.

In this sample, this clonotype turned up many times. This sequence joins TRBV20-1 and TRBJ2-7, with TRBD1 as a possible D gene (5 bases). The V end lost 6 bases, the J end lost 2 bases, and 14 bases lay between the germline ends. The V gene's germline CDR1 is DFQATT and CDR2 SNEGSKA (reference sequence). CDR3 size: 13 residues. This CDR3 reads CSALNRPPYEQYV. In nucleotides, the CDR3 is TGCAGTGCCCTCAACAGGCCACCCTACGAGCAGTACGTC.